These T cell receptor beta chains were read from a single sample in a study of shared clonotypes between healthy human individuals. Only in-frame clones appear in the TCRdb table, and some are missing; sequencing was by immunoSEQ multiplex PCR. The sample holds some 200,000 clones; roughly 91% are singletons and the top ten take 0.067%. Sequencing was performed on naive CD4+ T cells sorted from blood. These receptors originate from a woman in her 30s in good health. Each CDR3 is given with its conserved first and last residue. Each record gives: clone size, J gene, D gene, V gene, CDR3 protein, CDR3 DNA. A D gene is named only where the DNA matches it firmly. Some rows have no size entry. The others give once, few or many, or a class for an expanded clone.

NA TRBJ1-5 TRBD1 TRBV10-3 CAISESGTGFSNQPQHF TGTGCCATCAGTGAGTCCGGGACAGGATTTAGCAATCAGCCCCAGCATTTT
NA TRBJ2-1 TRBD1 TRBV2 CASMKGQGGNEQFF TGTGCCAGCATGAAGGGACAGGGGGGAAATGAGCAGTTCTTC
NA TRBJ2-5 NA TRBV6-5 CASSYTGVPETQYF TGTGCCAGCAGTTACACGGGAGTTCCAGAGACCCAGTACTTC
NA TRBJ1-1 TRBD1 TRBV19 CASGQGGHATEAFF TGTGCCAGTGGGCAGGGGGGACATGCCACTGAAGCTTTCTTT
NA TRBJ1-4 NA TRBV4-1 CASSRVGGFYEKLFF TGCGCCAGCAGCCGAGTCGGGGGGTTCTACGAAAAACTGTTTTTT
NA TRBJ2-7 NA TRBV28 CASSLWSAYEQYF TGTGCCAGCAGTTTATGGTCAGCCTACGAGCAGTACTTC
once TRBJ1-5 NA TRBV5-1 CASSVHGLGNQPQHF TGCGCCAGCAGCGTACACGGCCTGGGCAATCAGCCCCAGCATTTT
NA TRBJ2-7 TRBD1 TRBV18 CASSPRGRDRSVEQYF TGTGCCAGCTCACCACGGGGCCGGGACAGATCTGTCGAGCAGTACTTC
NA TRBJ1-6 NA TRBV27 CASSAFFSEPSSPLHF TGTGCCAGCAGCGCGTTTTTCTCAGAACCCAGTTCACCCCTCCACTTT
NA TRBJ2-7 TRBD2 TRBV7-8 CASSFRAGGYHEQYF TGTGCCAGCAGCTTCAGGGCGGGAGGGTACCACGAGCAGTACTTC
NA TRBJ1-5 TRBD1 TRBV28 CASSPRGHKPQHF TGTGCCAGCAGTCCAAGGGGGCATAAGCCCCAGCATTTT
NA TRBJ2-6 NA TRBV27 CASSGRRTSGANVLTF TGTGCCAGCAGTGGGAGACGGACCTCTGGGGCCAACGTCCTGACTTTC
NA TRBJ2-7 NA TRBV25-1 CASSLSGGVYEQYF TGTGCCAGCAGTTTGTCAGGGGGGGTCTACGAGCAGTACTTC
NA TRBJ2-3 NA TRBV4-1 CASSQDIRITDTQYF TGCGCCAGCAGCCAAGATATAAGGATCACAGATACGCAGTATTTT
NA TRBJ1-2 NA TRBV6-5 CASSHSPPNYGYTF TGTGCCAGCAGTCACAGTCCTCCTAACTATGGCTACACCTTC
NA TRBJ2-5 NA TRBV27 CASSLQGGQWETQYF TGTGCCAGCAGTTTACAAGGGGGGCAGTGGGAGACCCAGTACTTC
NA TRBJ1-2 TRBD1 TRBV28 CASSPGTGGGYGYTF TGTGCCAGCAGTCCGGGGACAGGGGGCGGCTATGGCTACACCTTC
once TRBJ2-5 NA TRBV5-1 CASSSGRGNVETQYF TGCGCCAGCAGTTCGGGACGGGGAAACGTAGAGACCCAGTACTTC
NA TRBJ2-3 TRBD1 TRBV7-8 CASSLESGGGTGAHTQYF TGTGCCAGCAGCTTAGAGTCTGGTGGGGGGACAGGGGCCCATACGCAGTATTTT
NA TRBJ2-7 TRBD1 TRBV29-1 CSGGMTRGSDEQYF TGCAGCGGCGGAATGACCAGGGGGTCCGACGAGCAGTACTTC
once TRBJ2-5 NA TRBV7-7 CASSVGFFSAETQYF TGTGCCAGCAGCGTAGGGTTTTTTTCTGCCGAGACCCAGTACTTC
once TRBJ1-1 NA TRBV28 CASNSPLEAFF TGTGCCAGTAACAGTCCTCTTGAAGCTTTCTTT
once TRBJ2-7 TRBD2 TRBV11-2 CASSLGLAGGKGEQYF TGTGCCAGCAGCTTAGGGTTAGCGGGAGGAAAGGGCGAGCAGTACTTC
few TRBJ1-2 NA TRBV19 CARRGGNGGYTF TGTGCCAGGCGTGGGGGGAACGGTGGCTACACCTTC
NA TRBJ1-5 TRBD1 TRBV28 CASSAGTAGNQPQHF TGTGCCAGCAGTGCCGGGACAGCAGGGAATCAGCCCCAGCATTTT
NA TRBJ2-7 NA TRBV27 CASSLLDTSYEQYF TGTGCCAGCAGTTTATTAGACACGTCCTACGAGCAGTACTTC
NA TRBJ1-3 TRBD1 TRBV5-4 CASSSTGTAGNTIYF TGTGCCAGCAGCTCAACTGGGACAGCCGGAAACACCATATATTTT
NA TRBJ2-5 TRBD1 TRBV18 CASSHTWDRGQETQYF TGTGCCAGCTCACATACCTGGGACAGGGGACAAGAGACCCAGTACTTC